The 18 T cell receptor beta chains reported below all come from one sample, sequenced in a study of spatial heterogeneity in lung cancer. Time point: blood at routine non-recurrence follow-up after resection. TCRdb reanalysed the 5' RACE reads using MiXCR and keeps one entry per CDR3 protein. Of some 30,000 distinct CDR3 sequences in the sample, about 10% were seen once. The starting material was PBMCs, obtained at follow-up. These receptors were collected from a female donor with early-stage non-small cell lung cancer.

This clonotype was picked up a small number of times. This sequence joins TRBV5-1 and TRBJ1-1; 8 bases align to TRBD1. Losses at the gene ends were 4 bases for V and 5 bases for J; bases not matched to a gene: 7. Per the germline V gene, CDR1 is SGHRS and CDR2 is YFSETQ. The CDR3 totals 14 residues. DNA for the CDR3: TGCGCCAGCAGCCCCGGACAGGGACGAACTGAAGCTTTCTTT. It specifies CASSPGQGRTEAFF.

CDR3 in amino acids: CASSTSGGNTGELFF. CDR3 DNA: TGTGCCAGCAGTACTAGCGGGGGTAACACCGGGGAGCTGTTTTTT. The rearrangement links TRBV7-2 to TRBJ2-2, with 11 bases fitting TRBD2. Losses at the gene ends were 6 bases for V and 2 bases for J; bases not matched to a gene: 2. The CDR3 loop spans 15 amino acids. Germline CDR1 reads SGHTA; CDR2 reads FQGNSA.

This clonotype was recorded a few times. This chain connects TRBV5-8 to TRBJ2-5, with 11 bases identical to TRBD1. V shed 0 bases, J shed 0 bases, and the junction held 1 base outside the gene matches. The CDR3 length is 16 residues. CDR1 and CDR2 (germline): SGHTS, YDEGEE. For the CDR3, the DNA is TGTGCCAGCAGCTTGGGGACAGGGGGCCACCAAGAGACCCAGTACTTC. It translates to CASSLGTGGHQETQYF. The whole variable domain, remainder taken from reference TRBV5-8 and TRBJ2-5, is EAGVTQSPTHLIKTRGQQATLRCSPISGHTSVYWYQQALGLGLQFLLWYDEGEERNRGNFPPRFSGRQFPNYSSELNVNALELEDSALYLCASSLGTGGHQETQYFGPGTRLLVL.

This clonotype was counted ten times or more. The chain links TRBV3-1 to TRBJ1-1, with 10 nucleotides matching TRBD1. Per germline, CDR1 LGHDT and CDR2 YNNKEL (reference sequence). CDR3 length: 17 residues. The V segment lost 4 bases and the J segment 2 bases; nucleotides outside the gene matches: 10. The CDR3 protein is CASSLGQGTGVNTEAFF. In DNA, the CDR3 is TGTGCCAGCAGCCTCGGACAGGGGACAGGGGTCAACACTGAAGCTTTCTTT.

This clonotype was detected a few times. The CDR3 region is CASSLASGGTEAFF. The CDR3 DNA reads TGTGCCAGCAGCTTAGCATCGGGGGGTACTGAAGCTTTCTTT. The chain links TRBV7-8 to TRBJ1-1; possibly TRBD1 for D (5 bases). Germline loops: CDR1 SGHVS, CDR2 FQNEAQ. V lost 0 bases to trimming and J lost 5 bases, with 10 bases between them. This CDR3 has 14 residues.

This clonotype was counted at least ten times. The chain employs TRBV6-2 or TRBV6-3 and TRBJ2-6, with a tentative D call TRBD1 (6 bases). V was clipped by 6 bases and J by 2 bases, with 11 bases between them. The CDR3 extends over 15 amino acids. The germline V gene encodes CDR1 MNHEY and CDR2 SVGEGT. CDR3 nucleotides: TGTGCCAGCAGCCTATACAGGGCTGGGGCCAACGTCCTGACTTTC. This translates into CASSLYRAGANVLTF.

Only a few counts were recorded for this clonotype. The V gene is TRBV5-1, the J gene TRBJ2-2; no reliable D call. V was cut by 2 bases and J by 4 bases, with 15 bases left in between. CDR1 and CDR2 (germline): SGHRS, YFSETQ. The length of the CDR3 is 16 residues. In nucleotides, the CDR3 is TGCGCCAGCAGCTTCTTTTTTTTAACCGGCACCGGGGAGCTGTTTTTT. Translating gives CASSFFFLTGTGELFF.

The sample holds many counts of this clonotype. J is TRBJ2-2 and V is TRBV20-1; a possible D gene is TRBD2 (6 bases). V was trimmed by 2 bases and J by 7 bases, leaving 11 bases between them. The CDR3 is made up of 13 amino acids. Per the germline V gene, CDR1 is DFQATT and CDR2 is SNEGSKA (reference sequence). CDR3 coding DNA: TGCAGTGCTAGACGAGGAGGGGTCGGGGAGCTGTTTTTT. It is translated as CSARRGGVGELFF.

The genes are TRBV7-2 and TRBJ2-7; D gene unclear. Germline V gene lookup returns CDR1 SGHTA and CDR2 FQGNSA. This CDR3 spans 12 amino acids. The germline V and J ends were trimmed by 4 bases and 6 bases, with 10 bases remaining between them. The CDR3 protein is CASSSLGIEQYF. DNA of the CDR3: TGTGCCAGCAGCTCCTTGGGGATCGAGCAGTACTTC. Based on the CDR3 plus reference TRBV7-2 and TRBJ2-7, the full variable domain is GAGVSQSPSNKVTEKGKDVELRCDPISGHTALYWYRQSLGQGLEFLIYFQGNSAPDKSGLPSDRFSAERTGGSVSTLTIQRTQQEDSAVYLCASSSLGIEQYFGPGTRLTVT.

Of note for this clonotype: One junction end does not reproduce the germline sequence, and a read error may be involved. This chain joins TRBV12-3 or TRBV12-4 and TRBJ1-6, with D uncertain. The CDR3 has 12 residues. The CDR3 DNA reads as TGTGCCAGCAGTCTTGATAATACACCCCTCCACTTT. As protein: CASSLDNTPLHF.

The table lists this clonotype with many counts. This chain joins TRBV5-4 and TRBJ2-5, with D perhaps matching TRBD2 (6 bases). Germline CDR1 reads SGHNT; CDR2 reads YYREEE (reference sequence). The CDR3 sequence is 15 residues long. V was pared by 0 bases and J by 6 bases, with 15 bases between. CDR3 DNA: TGTGCCAGCAGCTTGGCGGGACTGGGGAGACAGACCCAGTACTTC. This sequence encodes CASSLAGLGRQTQYF.

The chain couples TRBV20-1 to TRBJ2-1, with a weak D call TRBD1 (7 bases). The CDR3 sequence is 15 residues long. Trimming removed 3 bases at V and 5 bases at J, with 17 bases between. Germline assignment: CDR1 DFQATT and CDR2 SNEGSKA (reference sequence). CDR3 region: CSARLQGRRNNEQFF. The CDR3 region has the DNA TGCAGTGCTAGGCTACAGGGGAGGAGAAACAATGAGCAGTTCTTC.

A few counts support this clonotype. CDR3 sequence (DNA): TGTGCCAGCAGGACTACCTTATTCACAGATACGCAGTATTTT. It encodes CASRTTLFTDTQYF. The chain employs TRBV2 and TRBJ2-3; a weak D match, TRBD2 (5 bases). V was shortened by 6 bases and J by 2 bases, with 12 bases between the two germline ends. CDR1 is SNHLY and CDR2 is FYNNEI in the germline V gene. The CDR3 spans 14 residues.

CDR3 sequence reads: CSATEEGALPITDTQYF. The CDR3 nucleotides read TGCAGTGCGACAGAGGAGGGGGCTCTACCTATCACAGATACGCAGTATTTT. V gene TRBV20-1 combines with J gene TRBJ2-3, with D possibly being TRBD1 (7 bases). The CDR3 loop spans 17 amino acids. Germline CDR1 and CDR2: DFQATT and SNEGSKA (reference sequence). V was clipped by 6 bases and J by 2 bases, with 24 bases between them.

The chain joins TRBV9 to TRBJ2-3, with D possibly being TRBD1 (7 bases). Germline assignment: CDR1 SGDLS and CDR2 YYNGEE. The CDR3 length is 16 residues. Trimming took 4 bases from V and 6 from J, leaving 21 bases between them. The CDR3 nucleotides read TGTGCCAGCAGCAAGGGGGCTAGCGCCGCATCCGATACGCAGTATTTT. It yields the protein CASSKGASAASDTQYF.

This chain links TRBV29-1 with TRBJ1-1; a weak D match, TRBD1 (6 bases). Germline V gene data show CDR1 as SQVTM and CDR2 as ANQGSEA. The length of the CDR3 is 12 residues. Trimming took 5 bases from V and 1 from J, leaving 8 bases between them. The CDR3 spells CSVTRGNTEAFF. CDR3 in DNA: TGCAGCGTTACCAGGGGGAACACTGAAGCTTTCTTT.

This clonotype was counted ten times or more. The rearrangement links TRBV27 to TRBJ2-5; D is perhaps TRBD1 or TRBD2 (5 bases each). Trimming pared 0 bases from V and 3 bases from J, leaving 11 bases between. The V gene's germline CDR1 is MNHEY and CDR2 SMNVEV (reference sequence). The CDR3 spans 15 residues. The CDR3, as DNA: TGTGCCAGCAGTTTATCCGTGGGACCCAAAGAGACCCAGTACTTC. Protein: CASSLSVGPKETQYF.

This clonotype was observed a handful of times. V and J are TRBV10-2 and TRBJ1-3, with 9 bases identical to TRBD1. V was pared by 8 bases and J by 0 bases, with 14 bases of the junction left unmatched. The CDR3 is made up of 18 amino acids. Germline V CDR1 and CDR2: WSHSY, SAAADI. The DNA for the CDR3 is TGCGCCAGCCCGGGGACAGGGACTCCACCGAACTCTGGAAACACCATATATTTT. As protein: CASPGTGTPPNSGNTIYF.